Described below is a single TCR beta chain sequence and its context. CDR1 is MDHEN, CDR2 SYDVKM, per germline. CDR3 length: 12 residues. Trimming cost V 8 bases and J 4 bases, with 11 bases left between them. This sample is part of a study of blood T cell repertoires in COVID-19. Study at large: The United States, Italy and Spain provided the acute and convalescent COVID-19 samples.

In the study's own analysis: Scientists estimated how many nucleated cells there were by amplifying reference gene primers. Using immunoSEQ multiplex PCR, the repertoire was profiled, and TCRdb retains in-frame clones only, with some absent. For V, J and clone size, that table is used; D and trimming come from the DNA. This table holds about 400,000 clones, roughly 89% found once. In assigning cohorts, the study relied on participant-reported clinical history. The specimen sequenced was PBMCs or T cells enriched from blood (not recorded which). The clonotype originates from a woman aged 25-40 years who had recovered from COVID-19. This sequence joins TRBV28 and TRBJ1-2; D is perhaps TRBD1 (5 bases). CDR3 bases: TGTGCCAGCCGGGGGGGTGTCTATGGCTACACCTTC. It specifies CASRGGVYGYTF.